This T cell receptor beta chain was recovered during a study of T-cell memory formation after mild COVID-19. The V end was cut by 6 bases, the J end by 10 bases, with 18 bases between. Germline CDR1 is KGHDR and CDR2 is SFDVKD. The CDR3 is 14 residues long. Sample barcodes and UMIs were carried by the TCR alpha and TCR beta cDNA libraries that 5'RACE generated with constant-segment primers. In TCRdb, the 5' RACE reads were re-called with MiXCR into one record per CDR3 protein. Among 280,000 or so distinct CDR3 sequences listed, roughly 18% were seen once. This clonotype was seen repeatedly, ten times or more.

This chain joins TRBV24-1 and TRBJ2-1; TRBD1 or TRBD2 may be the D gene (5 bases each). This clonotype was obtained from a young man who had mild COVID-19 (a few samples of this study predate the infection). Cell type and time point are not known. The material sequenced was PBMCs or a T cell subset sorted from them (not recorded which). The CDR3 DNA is TGTGCCACCAGTACCGGGACCAACTCGCGGGAGCAGTTCTTC. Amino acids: CATSTGTNSREQFF.